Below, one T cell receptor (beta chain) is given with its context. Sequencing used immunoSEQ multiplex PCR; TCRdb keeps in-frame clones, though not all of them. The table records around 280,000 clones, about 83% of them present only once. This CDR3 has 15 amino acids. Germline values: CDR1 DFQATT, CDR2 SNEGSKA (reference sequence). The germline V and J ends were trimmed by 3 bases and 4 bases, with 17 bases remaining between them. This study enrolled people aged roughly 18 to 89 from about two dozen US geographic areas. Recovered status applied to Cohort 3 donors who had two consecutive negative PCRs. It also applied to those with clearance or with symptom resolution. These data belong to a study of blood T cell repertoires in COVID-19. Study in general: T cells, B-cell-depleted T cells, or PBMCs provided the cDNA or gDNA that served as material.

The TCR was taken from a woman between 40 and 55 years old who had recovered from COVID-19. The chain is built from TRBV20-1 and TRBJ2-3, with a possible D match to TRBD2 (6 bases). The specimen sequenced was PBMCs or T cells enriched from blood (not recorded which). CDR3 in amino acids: CSASEAGRGADTQYF. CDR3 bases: TGCAGTGCTAGTGAGGCGGGAAGGGGAGCAGATACGCAGTATTTT.